Shown below are 3 T cell receptor beta chains from a single sample sequenced in a study of metastatic and nonmetastatic thyroid tumors. All patients were untreated before thyroid surgery. With MiXCR, TCRdb called clones anew from the PCR reads. The data show roughly 93,000 clones, roughly 12% seen once. The specimen sequenced was blood. The source of these receptors is a female donor with papillary thyroid cancer or a benign thyroid nodule (not recorded which). Some clones in this sample may be carry-over from other donors' samples.

The sample holds many counts of this clone. The chain uses TRBV30 and TRBJ1-3, with D possibly matching TRBD1 (5 bases). The V gene's germline CDR1 is GTSNPN and CDR2 SVGIG (reference sequence). Trimming took off 5 bases at V and 2 bases at J, with 13 bases between the two ends. The CDR3 is 14 amino acids. The CDR3 DNA reads as TGTGCCTGGCAAAACGCGGACACTGGAAACACCATATATTTT. It is translated as CAWQNADTGNTIYF.

In regard to this clone: The germline gene is not matched at one end of the junction; a read error may be the cause. The chain links TRBV10-3 to TRBJ2-1; perhaps TRBD2 as D (6 bases). In germline, CDR1 is ENHRY, CDR2 SYGVKD. CDR3 size: 13 residues. The CDR3 region has the DNA TGTGCCATCGGTGAATCTCTTTATGGCCGGGAGATCTTC. Residues: CAIGESLYGREIF.

This clone has a count of ten or more. The chain uses TRBV20-1 and TRBJ1-5; 7 nucleotides align to TRBD1. CDR1 and CDR2 from the germline V gene are DFQATT and SNEGSKA (reference sequence). The trim removed 5 bases at V and 6 bases at J, leaving 10 bases unmatched. The CDR3 length is 14 residues. The CDR3 DNA reads as TGCAGTGCTGCATTAGACAGGGTTAGTCAGCCCCAGCATTTT. Its protein product is CSAALDRVSQPQHF.